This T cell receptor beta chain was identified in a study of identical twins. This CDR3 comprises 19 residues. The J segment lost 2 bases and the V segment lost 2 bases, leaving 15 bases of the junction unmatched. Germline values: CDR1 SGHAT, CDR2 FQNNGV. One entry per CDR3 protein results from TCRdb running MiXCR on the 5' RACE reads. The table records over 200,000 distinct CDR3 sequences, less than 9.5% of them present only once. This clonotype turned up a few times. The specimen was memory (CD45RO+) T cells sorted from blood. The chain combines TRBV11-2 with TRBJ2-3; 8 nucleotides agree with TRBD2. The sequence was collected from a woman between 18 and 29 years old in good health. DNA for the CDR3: TGTGCCAGCAGCTTACGACCCTCGGGCGGGGGGTTTCTCACAGATACGCAGTATTTT. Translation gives CASSLRPSGGGFLTDTQYF.